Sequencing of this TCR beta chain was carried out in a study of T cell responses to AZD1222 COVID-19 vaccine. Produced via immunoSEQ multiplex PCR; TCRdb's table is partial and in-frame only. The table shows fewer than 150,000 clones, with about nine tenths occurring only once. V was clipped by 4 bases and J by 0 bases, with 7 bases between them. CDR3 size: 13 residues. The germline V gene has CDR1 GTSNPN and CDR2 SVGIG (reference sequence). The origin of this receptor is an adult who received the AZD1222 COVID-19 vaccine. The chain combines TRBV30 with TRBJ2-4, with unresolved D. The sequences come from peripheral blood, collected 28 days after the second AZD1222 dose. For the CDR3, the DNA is TGTGCCTGGATGGCGGTAGCCAAAAACATTCAGTACTTC. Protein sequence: CAWMAVAKNIQYF.